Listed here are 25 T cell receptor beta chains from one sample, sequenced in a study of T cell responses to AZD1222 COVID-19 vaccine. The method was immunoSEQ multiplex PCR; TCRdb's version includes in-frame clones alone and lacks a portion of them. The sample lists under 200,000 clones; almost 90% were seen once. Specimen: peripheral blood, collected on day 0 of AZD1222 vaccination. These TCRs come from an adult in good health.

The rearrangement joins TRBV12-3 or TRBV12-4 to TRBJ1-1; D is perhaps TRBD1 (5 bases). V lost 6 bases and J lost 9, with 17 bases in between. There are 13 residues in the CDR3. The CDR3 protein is CASSWEGVFQAFF. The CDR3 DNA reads TGTGCCAGCAGCTGGGAAGGGGTTTTCCAAGCTTTCTTT.

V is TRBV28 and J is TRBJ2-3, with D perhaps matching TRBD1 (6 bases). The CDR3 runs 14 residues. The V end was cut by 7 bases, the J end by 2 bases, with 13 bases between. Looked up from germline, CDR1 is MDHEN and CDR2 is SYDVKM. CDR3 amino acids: CASIPGHLTDTQYF. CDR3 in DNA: TGTGCCAGCATCCCGGGACACCTCACAGATACGCAGTATTTT.

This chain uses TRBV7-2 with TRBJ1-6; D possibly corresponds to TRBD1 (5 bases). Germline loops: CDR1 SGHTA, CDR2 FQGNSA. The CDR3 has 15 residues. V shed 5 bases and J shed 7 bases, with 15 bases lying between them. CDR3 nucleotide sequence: TGTGCCAGCAGCGGTCAGGGACTTATAAATTCACCCCTCCACTTT. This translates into CASSGQGLINSPLHF.

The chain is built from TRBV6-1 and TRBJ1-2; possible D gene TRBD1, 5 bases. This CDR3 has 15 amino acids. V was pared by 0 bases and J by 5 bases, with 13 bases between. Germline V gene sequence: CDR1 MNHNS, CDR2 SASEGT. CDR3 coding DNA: TGTGCCAGCAGTGAAGCGCTTCGGGGGATATATGGCTACACCTTC. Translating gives CASSEALRGIYGYTF.

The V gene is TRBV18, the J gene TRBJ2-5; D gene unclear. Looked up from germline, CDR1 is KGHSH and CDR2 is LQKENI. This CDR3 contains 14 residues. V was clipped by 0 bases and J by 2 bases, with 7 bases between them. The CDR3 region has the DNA TGTGCCAGCTCACCACCTCTCAGACAAGAGACCCAGTACTTC. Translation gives CASSPPLRQETQYF.

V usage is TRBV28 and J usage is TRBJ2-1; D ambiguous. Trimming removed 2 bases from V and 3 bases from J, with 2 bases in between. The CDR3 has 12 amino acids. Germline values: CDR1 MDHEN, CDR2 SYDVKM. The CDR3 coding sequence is TGTGCCAGCAGTTTAAACTACAATGAGCAGTTCTTC. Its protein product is CASSLNYNEQFF.

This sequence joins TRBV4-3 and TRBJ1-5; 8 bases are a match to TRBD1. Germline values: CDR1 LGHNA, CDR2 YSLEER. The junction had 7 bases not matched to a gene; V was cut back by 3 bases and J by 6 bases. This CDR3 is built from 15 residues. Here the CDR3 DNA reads TGCGCCAGCAGCCATTCATCGGACAGGGCTCAGCCCCAGCATTTT. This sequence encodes CASSHSSDRAQPQHF.

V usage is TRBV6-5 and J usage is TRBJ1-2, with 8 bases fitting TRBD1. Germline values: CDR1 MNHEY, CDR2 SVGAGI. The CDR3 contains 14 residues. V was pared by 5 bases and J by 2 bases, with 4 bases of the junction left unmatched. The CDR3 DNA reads TGTGCCAGCAGTACAGGACAGGGAAACTATGGCTACACCTTC. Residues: CASSTGQGNYGYTF.

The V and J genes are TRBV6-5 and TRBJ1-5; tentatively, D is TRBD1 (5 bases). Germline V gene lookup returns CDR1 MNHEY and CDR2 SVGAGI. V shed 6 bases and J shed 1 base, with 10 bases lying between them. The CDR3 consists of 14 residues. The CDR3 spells CASRGVGSNQPQHF. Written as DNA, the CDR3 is TGTGCCAGCAGGGGGGTCGGAAGCAATCAGCCCCAGCATTTT.

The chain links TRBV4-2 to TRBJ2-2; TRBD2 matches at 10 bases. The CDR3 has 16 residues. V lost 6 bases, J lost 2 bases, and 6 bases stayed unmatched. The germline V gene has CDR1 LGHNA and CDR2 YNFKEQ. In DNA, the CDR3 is TGTGCCAGCAGTTGGAGCGGGAGGGGCAACACCGGGGAGCTGTTTTTT. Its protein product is CASSWSGRGNTGELFF.

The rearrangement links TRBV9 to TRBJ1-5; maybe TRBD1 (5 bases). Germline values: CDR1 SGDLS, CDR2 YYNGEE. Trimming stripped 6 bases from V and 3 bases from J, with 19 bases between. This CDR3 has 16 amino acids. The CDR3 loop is CASTRGGTASNQPQHF. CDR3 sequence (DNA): TGTGCCAGCACTCGTGGGGGTACGGCCTCCAATCAGCCCCAGCATTTT.

The CDR3 reads CASSSTSGTPEKLFF. The DNA of the CDR3 is TGCGCCAGCAGCTCAACCTCCGGGACGCCTGAAAAACTGTTTTTT. The chain couples TRBV5-1 to TRBJ1-4, with D perhaps TRBD1 (5 bases). The germline CDR1 and CDR2 sequences are SGHRS and YFSETQ. This CDR3 has 15 amino acids. Trimming took 3 bases from V and 7 from J, leaving 16 bases between them.

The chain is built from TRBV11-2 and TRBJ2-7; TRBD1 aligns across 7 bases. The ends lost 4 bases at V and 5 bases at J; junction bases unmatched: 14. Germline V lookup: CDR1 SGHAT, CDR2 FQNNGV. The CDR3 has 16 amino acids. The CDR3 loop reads CASSSPRINTGDEQYF. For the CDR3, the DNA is TGTGCCAGCAGCTCGCCCCGCATAAACACAGGGGACGAGCAGTACTTC.

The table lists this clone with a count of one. The CDR3 reads CASSYSGGGANYGYTF. The CDR3 coding sequence is TGTGCCAGCAGTTACTCTGGCGGCGGAGCTAACTATGGCTACACCTTC. The J gene is TRBJ1-2, the V gene TRBV6-6; D not certain. V lost 0 bases and J lost 0, with 11 bases in between. Germline CDR1 is MNHNY and CDR2 is SVGAGI (reference sequence). CDR3 length: 16 amino acids.

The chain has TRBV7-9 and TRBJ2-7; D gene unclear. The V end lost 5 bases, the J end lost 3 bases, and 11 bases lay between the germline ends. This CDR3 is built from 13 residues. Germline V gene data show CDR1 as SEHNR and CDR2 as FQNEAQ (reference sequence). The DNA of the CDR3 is TGTGCCAGCAGCCCCGACGCTGTCTACGAGCAGTACTTC. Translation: CASSPDAVYEQYF. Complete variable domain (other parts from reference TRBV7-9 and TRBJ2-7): DTGVSQNPRHKITKRGQNVTFRCDPISEHNRLYWYRQTLGQGPEFLTYFQNEAQLEKSRLLSDRFSAERPKGSFSTLEIQRTEQGDSAMYLCASSPDAVYEQYFGPGTRLTVT.

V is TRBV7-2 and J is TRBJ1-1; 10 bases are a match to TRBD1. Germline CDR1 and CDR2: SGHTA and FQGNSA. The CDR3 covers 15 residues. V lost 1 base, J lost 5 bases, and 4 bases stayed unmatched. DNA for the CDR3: TGTGCCAGCAGCTTAGGCGACAGGGGGCGGACTGAAGCTTTCTTT. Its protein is CASSLGDRGRTEAFF.

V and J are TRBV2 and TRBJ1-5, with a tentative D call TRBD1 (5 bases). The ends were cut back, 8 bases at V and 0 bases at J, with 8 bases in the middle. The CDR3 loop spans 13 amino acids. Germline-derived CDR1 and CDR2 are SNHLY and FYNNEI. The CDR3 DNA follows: TGTGCCAGCCGGGGGTATAGCAATCAGCCCCAGCATTTT. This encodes CASRGYSNQPQHF. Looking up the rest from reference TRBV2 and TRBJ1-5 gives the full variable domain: EPEVTQTPSHQVTQMGQEVILRCVPISNHLYFYWYRQILGQKVEFLVSFYNNEISEKSEIFDDQFSVERPDGSNFTLKIRSTKLEDSAMYFCASRGYSNQPQHFGDGTRLSIL.

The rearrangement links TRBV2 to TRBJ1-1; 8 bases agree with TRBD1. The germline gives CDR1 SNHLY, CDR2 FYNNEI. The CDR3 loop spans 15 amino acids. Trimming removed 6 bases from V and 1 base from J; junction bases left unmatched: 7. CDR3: CASSRQGARNTEAFF. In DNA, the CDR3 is TGTGCCAGCAGCAGGCAGGGGGCGAGGAACACTGAAGCTTTCTTT. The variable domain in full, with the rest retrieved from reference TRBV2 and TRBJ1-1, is EPEVTQTPSHQVTQMGQEVILRCVPISNHLYFYWYRQILGQKVEFLVSFYNNEISEKSEIFDDQFSVERPDGSNFTLKIRSTKLEDSAMYFCASSRQGARNTEAFFGQGTRLTVV.

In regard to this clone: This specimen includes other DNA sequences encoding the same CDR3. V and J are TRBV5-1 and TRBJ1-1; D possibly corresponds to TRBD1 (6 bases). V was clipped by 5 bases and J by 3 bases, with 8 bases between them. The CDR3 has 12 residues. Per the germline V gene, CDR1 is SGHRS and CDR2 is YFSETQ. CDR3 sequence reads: CASSTGYTEAFF. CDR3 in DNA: TGCGCCAGCAGTACAGGGTACACTGAAGCTTTCTTT.

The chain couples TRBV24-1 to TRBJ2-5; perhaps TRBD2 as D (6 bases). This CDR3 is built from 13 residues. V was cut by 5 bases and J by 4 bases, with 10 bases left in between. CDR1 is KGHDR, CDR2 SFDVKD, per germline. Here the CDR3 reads CATSVAGRETQYF. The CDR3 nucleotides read TGTGCCACCAGTGTTGCCGGGAGAGAGACCCAGTACTTC.

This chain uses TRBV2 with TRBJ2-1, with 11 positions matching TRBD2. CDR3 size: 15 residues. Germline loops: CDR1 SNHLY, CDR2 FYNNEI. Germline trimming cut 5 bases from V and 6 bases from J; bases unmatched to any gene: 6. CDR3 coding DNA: TGTGCCAGCAGTTTAGCGGGGGGGCCCCTCAATGAGCAGTTCTTC. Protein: CASSLAGGPLNEQFF.

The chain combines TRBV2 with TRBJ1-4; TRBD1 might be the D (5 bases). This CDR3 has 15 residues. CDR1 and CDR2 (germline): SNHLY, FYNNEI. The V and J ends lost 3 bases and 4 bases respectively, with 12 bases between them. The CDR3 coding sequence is TGTGCCAGCAGTGAGATGGGGGGGGTTAATGAAAAACTGTTTTTT. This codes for CASSEMGGVNEKLFF.

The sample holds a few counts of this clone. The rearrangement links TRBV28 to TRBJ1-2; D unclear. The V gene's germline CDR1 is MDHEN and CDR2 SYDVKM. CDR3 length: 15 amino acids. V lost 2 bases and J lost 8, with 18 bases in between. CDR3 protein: CASSLQAPISRGYTF. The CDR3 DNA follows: TGTGCCAGCAGTTTACAGGCGCCGATTAGTCGGGGCTACACCTTC.

The CDR3 region is CASSQVNTEAFF. In nucleotides, the CDR3 is TGTGCCAGCAGCCAAGTGAACACTGAAGCTTTCTTT. The chain combines TRBV5-4 with TRBJ1-1; no definite D call. Per the germline V gene, CDR1 is SGHNT and CDR2 is YYREEE (reference sequence). There are 12 residues in the CDR3. V lost 4 bases and J lost 0, with 4 bases in between.

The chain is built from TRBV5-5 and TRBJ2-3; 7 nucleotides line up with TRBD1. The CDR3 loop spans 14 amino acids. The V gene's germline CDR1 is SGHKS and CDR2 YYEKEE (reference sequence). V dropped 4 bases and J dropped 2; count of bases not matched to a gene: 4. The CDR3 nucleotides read TGTGCCAGCAGCCGGACAGGTGTCACAGATACGCAGTATTTT. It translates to CASSRTGVTDTQYF. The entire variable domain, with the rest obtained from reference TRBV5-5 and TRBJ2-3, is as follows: DAGVTQSPTHLIKTRGQQVTLRCSPISGHKSVSWYQQVLGQGPQFIFQYYEKEERGRGNFPDRFSARQFPNYSSELNVNALLLGDSALYLCASSRTGVTDTQYFGPGTRLTVL.